A single TCR beta chain is shown here with its context. Only in-frame clones appear in the TCRdb table, and some are missing; sequencing was by immunoSEQ multiplex PCR. The sample carries 140,000 to 150,000 clones, around 89% recorded once. Sample time point: baseline pretreatment blood. This sample's treatment: 15 Gy SBRT to primary tumor, nephrectomy 4 weeks later. The CDR3 loop spans 12 amino acids. From germline, CDR1 is MNHNY and CDR2 SVGAGI (reference sequence). With 10 bases removed from V and 2 bases from J, the gap between germline ends came to 11 bases. The data stem from a study of radiation and T cells in renal cell carcinoma.

The specimen was blood, collected from a patient whose treatment included radiotherapy and nephrectomy. This receptor was taken from a woman in her 70s with renal cell carcinoma. V and J are TRBV6-6 and TRBJ2-5; possibly TRBD1 for D (6 bases). The CDR3: CATLDSQETQYF. CDR3 sequence (DNA): TGTGCCACCTTGGACAGTCAAGAGACCCAGTACTTC.